A single sample is the source of the 32 T cell receptor beta chains below, sequenced in a study of blood T cell repertoires in COVID-19. Some clones are missing from TCRdb's copy, which holds only in-frame ones; the method was immunoSEQ multiplex PCR. The data contain about 370,000 clones, 80% to 90% of them seen just once; the ten biggest clones take up 1%. The specimen was PBMCs or T cells enriched from blood (not recorded which). The receptors stem from a man younger than 35 who had recovered from COVID-19.

The chain carries TRBV7-8 and TRBJ1-5; no clear D gene. Germline assignment: CDR1 SGHVS and CDR2 FQNEAQ. The V gene lost 5 bases and the J gene lost 6 bases, with 14 bases spanning the gap. This CDR3 has 14 amino acids. CDR3 nucleotides: TGTGCCAGCAGCCCTGAGCGTCTTAGTCAGCCCCAGCATTTT. Amino acid sequence: CASSPERLSQPQHF.

The chain uses TRBV7-8 and TRBJ2-2; D unresolved. This CDR3 has 13 amino acids. Per germline, CDR1 SGHVS and CDR2 FQNEAQ. V gave up 6 bases and J gave up 4 bases, with 9 bases separating them. The CDR3 DNA follows: TGTGCCAGCAGTTACACCGCCACCGGGGAGCTGTTTTTT. Protein: CASSYTATGELFF.

This sequence joins TRBV7-9 and TRBJ1-2; maybe TRBD1 (5 bases). The CDR3 extends over 14 amino acids. CDR1 and CDR2 (germline): SEHNR, FQNEAQ (reference sequence). V lost 5 bases to trimming and J lost 0 bases, with 10 bases between them. In DNA, the CDR3 is TGTGCCAGCAGCCCCCAGGGTTCTAACTATGGCTACACCTTC. This codes for CASSPQGSNYGYTF.

This clone was seen only once. In DNA, the CDR3 is TGTGCCAGTAGTATAGATACCGGGAGGGATGAAGCTTTCTTT. The encoded protein is CASSIDTGRDEAFF. The chain has TRBV19 and TRBJ1-1; D is unresolved. The CDR3 has 14 residues. The V end lost 0 bases, the J end lost 7 bases, and 12 bases lay between the germline ends. CDR1 and CDR2 from the germline V gene are LNHDA and SQIVND (reference sequence).

The chain recombines TRBV11-3 with TRBJ2-2; possible D gene TRBD1, 6 bases. CDR3 length: 18 residues. V shed 5 bases and J shed 7 bases, with 26 bases lying between them. The germline V gene has CDR1 SGHNT and CDR2 YENEEA. CDR3 amino acids: CASSQSSSRGKEYGELFF. DNA of the CDR3: TGTGCCAGCAGCCAATCCTCGTCCAGGGGTAAAGAATACGGGGAGCTGTTTTTT.

The chain couples TRBV9 to TRBJ1-2; 8 bases fit TRBD1. The CDR3 is 15 amino acids. Per the germline V gene, CDR1 is SGDLS and CDR2 is YYNGEE. Trimming removed 0 bases from V and 8 bases from J; junction bases left unmatched: 9. The CDR3 DNA sequence: TGTGCCAGCAGCGTAGAGGACAGGGCATATACGGGCTACACCTTC. Its translation is CASSVEDRAYTGYTF.

The V call is TRBV4-3, the J call TRBJ2-7, with D tentatively TRBD2 (6 bases). Trimming removed 0 bases from V and 2 bases from J, with 11 bases in between. Per the germline V gene, CDR1 is LGHNA and CDR2 is YSLEER. CDR3 length equals 15 residues. CDR3 bases: TGCGCCAGCAGCCAAGAGGCAGGGAGGACCTACGAGCAGTACTTC. Amino acids: CASSQEAGRTYEQYF.

This chain connects TRBV9 to TRBJ2-5; D might be TRBD2 (6 bases). The ends were cut back, 2 bases at V and 4 bases at J, with 6 bases in the middle. Germline V gene sequence: CDR1 SGDLS, CDR2 YYNGEE. The CDR3 is made up of 12 amino acids. In DNA form, the CDR3 reads TGTGCCAGCAGCGTCGGGGGAGAGACCCAGTACTTC. It translates to CASSVGGETQYF.

This chain's CDR3 is CASSFGGYNEQFF. The CDR3 bases are TGTGCCAGCAGCTTTGGCGGCTACAATGAGCAGTTCTTC. V and J are TRBV7-9 and TRBJ2-1; D unclear. This CDR3 region has 13 residues. Trimming removed 3 bases at V and 3 bases at J, with 6 bases between. Germline values: CDR1 SEHNR, CDR2 FQNEAQ (reference sequence). Looking up the rest from reference TRBV7-9 and TRBJ2-1 gives the full variable domain: DTGVSQNPRHKITKRGQNVTFRCDPISEHNRLYWYRQTLGQGPEFLTYFQNEAQLEKSRLLSDRFSAERPKGSFSTLEIQRTEQGDSAMYLCASSFGGYNEQFFGPGTRLTVL.

The rearrangement joins TRBV4-1 to TRBJ1-5; no reliable D call. This CDR3 comprises 14 residues. CDR1 and CDR2 from the germline V gene are MGHRA and YSYEKL. Trimming stripped 8 bases from V and 6 bases from J, with 17 bases between. CDR3 sequence (DNA): TGCGCCAGCCGACCGGTCCCCCGCGGTCAGCCCCAGCATTTT. This codes for CASRPVPRGQPQHF.

The chain is built from TRBV7-9 and TRBJ1-1, with unresolved D. V lost 5 bases to trimming and J lost 0 bases, with 10 bases between them. The CDR3 spans 14 residues. Germline V gene sequence: CDR1 SEHNR, CDR2 FQNEAQ (reference sequence). The CDR3 nucleotides are TGTGCCAGCAGCCCCGTAGCGGTGAACACTGAAGCTTTCTTT. This codes for CASSPVAVNTEAFF.

This chain links TRBV12-3 or TRBV12-4 with TRBJ2-3; D remains unclear. V was cut by 3 bases and J by 10 bases, with 14 bases left in between. There are 13 residues in the CDR3. In DNA, the CDR3 is TGTGCCAGCAGTTTTTTTCCGCCCAGGTCGCAGTATTTT. This codes for CASSFFPPRSQYF.

This clone came up once. Here the CDR3 DNA reads TGTGCCAGCAGCTTAGATACTAGCGGAACCTACGAGCAGTACTTC. The encoded protein is CASSLDTSGTYEQYF. The V call is TRBV7-6, the J call TRBJ2-7; TRBD2 aligns across 8 bases. This CDR3 is 15 amino acids long. The V segment lost 1 base and the J segment 2 bases; nucleotides outside the gene matches: 4. Germline V lookup: CDR1 SGHVS, CDR2 FNYEAQ.

This rearrangement joins TRBV28 to TRBJ1-4, with 7 bases aligning to TRBD1. Losses at the gene ends were 4 bases for V and 3 bases for J; bases not matched to a gene: 8. The V gene's germline CDR1 is MDHEN and CDR2 SYDVKM. The CDR3 has 16 amino acids. The CDR3 sequence is CASSSPRQGPNEKLFF. CDR3 bases: TGTGCCAGCAGTTCACCCCGACAGGGACCTAATGAAAAACTGTTTTTT.

V and J are TRBV2 and TRBJ2-1, with 10 bases identical to TRBD2. The ends lost 8 bases at V and 4 bases at J; junction bases unmatched: 8. This CDR3 is 15 amino acids long. Germline loops: CDR1 SNHLY, CDR2 FYNNEI. Written as DNA, the CDR3 is TGTGCCAGCCTAGCGGGAGCCCCGCGGTACAATGAGCAGTTCTTC. Translating gives CASLAGAPRYNEQFF. The variable domain in full, completed from reference TRBV2 and TRBJ2-1, reads EPEVTQTPSHQVTQMGQEVILRCVPISNHLYFYWYRQILGQKVEFLVSFYNNEISEKSEIFDDQFSVERPDGSNFTLKIRSTKLEDSAMYFCASLAGAPRYNEQFFGPGTRLTVL.

CDR3 nucleotides: TGTGCCAGCAGCCCAGGACTAGCGGGGGCAGATACGCAGTATTTT. Its protein product is CASSPGLAGADTQYF. The rearrangement links TRBV9 to TRBJ2-3; the match to TRBD2 covers 13 bases. Per the germline V gene, CDR1 is SGDLS and CDR2 is YYNGEE. With 4 bases clipped from V and 4 bases from J, the junction kept 3 bases outside the gene matches. This CDR3 is built from 15 residues. Full variable domain (outside the CDR3, taken from reference TRBV9 and TRBJ2-3): DSGVTQTPKHLITATGQRVTLRCSPRSGDLSVYWYQQSLDQGLQFLIQYYNGEERAKGNILERFSAQQFPDLHSELNLSSLELGDSALYFCASSPGLAGADTQYFGPGTRLTVL.

As for this clone: Other nucleotide sequences from this sample produce the same CDR3. V usage is TRBV9 and J usage is TRBJ1-1, with 8 positions matching TRBD1. V was clipped by 3 bases and J by 4 bases; unmatched bases: 5. Germline V gene lookup returns CDR1 SGDLS and CDR2 YYNGEE. The CDR3 has 14 amino acids. The chain's CDR3 is CASSAGQGATEAFF. CDR3 nucleotides: TGTGCCAGCAGCGCGGGTCAGGGGGCCACTGAAGCTTTCTTT.

The chain employs TRBV9 and TRBJ2-3, with D maybe TRBD2 (5 bases). Germline values: CDR1 SGDLS, CDR2 YYNGEE. V gave up 3 bases and J gave up 7 bases, with 12 bases separating them. The CDR3 loop spans 13 amino acids. CDR3 in DNA: TGTGCCAGCAGCGCAACGGACTTGCATACGCAGTATTTT. Protein product: CASSATDLHTQYF. The variable domain in full, completed from reference TRBV9 and TRBJ2-3, reads DSGVTQTPKHLITATGQRVTLRCSPRSGDLSVYWYQQSLDQGLQFLIQYYNGEERAKGNILERFSAQQFPDLHSELNLSSLELGDSALYFCASSATDLHTQYFGPGTRLTVL.

The V gene is TRBV28, the J gene TRBJ2-2; 7 bases match TRBD1. The CDR3 extends over 14 amino acids. Germline loops: CDR1 MDHEN, CDR2 SYDVKM. V was pared by 7 bases and J by 5 bases, with 7 bases of the junction left unmatched. The CDR3 DNA sequence: TGTGCCAGCACCCCCGGACAGGTAACCGGGGAGCTGTTTTTT. This codes for CASTPGQVTGELFF.

The CDR3 sequence is CASSSRDSSYNEQFF. CDR3 DNA: TGTGCCAGCAGCTCGAGGGATAGCTCCTACAATGAGCAGTTCTTC. The V gene is TRBV9, the J gene TRBJ2-1, with D maybe TRBD2 (5 bases). CDR3 size: 15 residues. The V and J ends lost 4 bases and 0 bases respectively, with 11 bases between them. Germline values: CDR1 SGDLS, CDR2 YYNGEE.

The sample holds one count of this clone. The V gene is TRBV14, the J gene TRBJ2-5; 11 positions agree with TRBD2. Germline V gives CDR1 SGHDN, CDR2 FVKESK. The CDR3 consists of 17 residues. Germline trimming cut 1 base from V and 5 bases from J; bases unmatched to any gene: 9. CDR3 residues: CASSQGLAGWGLETQYF. Here the CDR3 DNA reads TGTGCCAGCAGCCAAGGACTAGCGGGATGGGGATTGGAGACCCAGTACTTC.

The J gene is TRBJ2-1, the V gene TRBV5-6; 10 positions agree with TRBD2. This CDR3 region has 17 residues. The germline V gene has CDR1 SGHDT and CDR2 YYEEEE. J lost 7 bases, V lost 4 bases, and 14 bases had no gene match. CDR3 nucleotide sequence: TGTGCCAGCAGCCCCTTAGGAAGCGGGGGGGCCGGGAATGAGCAGTTCTTC. Its translation is CASSPLGSGGAGNEQFF. The full variable domain, in which reference TRBV5-6 and TRBJ2-1 provide the parts outside the CDR3, is DAGVTQSPTHLIKTRGQQVTLRCSPKSGHDTVSWYQQALGQGPQFIFQYYEEEERQRGNFPDRFSGHQFPNYSSELNVNALLLGDSALYLCASSPLGSGGAGNEQFFGPGTRLTVL.

The V and J genes are TRBV19 and TRBJ2-6; TRBD1 matches 8 bases. In germline, CDR1 is LNHDA, CDR2 SQIVND (reference sequence). Trimming took 6 bases from V and 0 from J; bases not matched to a gene: 10. The CDR3 spans 18 residues. The CDR3 here is CASSPIGQGSSGANVLTF. The CDR3 nucleotides read TGTGCCAGTAGCCCAATTGGACAGGGAAGCTCTGGGGCCAACGTCCTGACTTTC. The entire variable domain, with the rest obtained from reference TRBV19 and TRBJ2-6, is as follows: DGGITQSPKYLFRKEGQNVTLSCEQNLNHDAMYWYRQDPGQGLRLIYYSQIVNDFQKGDIAEGYSVSREKKESFPLTVTSAQKNPTAFYLCASSPIGQGSSGANVLTFGAGSRLTVL.

This chain links TRBV19 with TRBJ1-1; D perhaps matches TRBD1 (5 bases). The CDR3 length is 15 residues. Looked up from germline, CDR1 is LNHDA and CDR2 is SQIVND (reference sequence). V was clipped by 3 bases and J by 0 bases, with 11 bases between them. The CDR3 sequence: CASSIQGGLNTEAFF. In nucleotides, the CDR3 is TGTGCCAGTAGTATCCAGGGTGGCCTGAACACTGAAGCTTTCTTT. Full variable domain (remainder filled in from reference TRBV19 and TRBJ1-1): DGGITQSPKYLFRKEGQNVTLSCEQNLNHDAMYWYRQDPGQGLRLIYYSQIVNDFQKGDIAEGYSVSREKKESFPLTVTSAQKNPTAFYLCASSIQGGLNTEAFFGQGTRLTVV.

The rearrangement links TRBV5-1 to TRBJ1-5; 7 nucleotides align to TRBD1. Looked up from germline, CDR1 is SGHRS and CDR2 is YFSETQ. Trimming removed 4 bases from V and 4 bases from J; junction bases left unmatched: 8. The CDR3 is made up of 15 amino acids. CDR3 protein: CASSLGTEPNQPQHF. CDR3 bases: TGCGCCAGCAGCCTAGGGACAGAACCAAATCAGCCCCAGCATTTT.

In regard to this clone: A junction end diverges from the germline sequence, so it may reflect a read error. The V gene is TRBV7-9, the J gene TRBJ2-7, with a tentative D call TRBD1 (6 bases). The length of the CDR3 is 14 residues. CDR1 is SEHNR and CDR2 is FQNEAQ in the germline V gene (reference sequence). CDR3 DNA sequence: TGTGCCAGCAGCTTATTACAGGGCCCCTACGAGGAGTACTTC. Its translation: CASSLLQGPYEEYF.

This sequence joins TRBV30 and TRBJ2-5, with a possible D match to TRBD1 (5 bases). V was clipped by 0 bases and J by 2 bases, with 13 bases between them. The germline gives CDR1 GTSNPN, CDR2 SVGIG (reference sequence). The CDR3 is 15 residues long. The CDR3 protein is CAWSVLGHRQETQYF. In DNA form, the CDR3 reads TGTGCCTGGAGTGTACTCGGACACCGTCAAGAGACCCAGTACTTC.

The chain is built from TRBV4-2 and TRBJ2-2; 13 bases match TRBD2. The CDR3 is 18 residues long. Germline V gives CDR1 LGHNA, CDR2 YNFKEQ. With 4 bases clipped from V and 0 bases from J, the junction kept 5 bases outside the gene matches. The CDR3, as DNA: TGTGCCAGCAGCCTCCGGACTAGCGGGGGACCGAACACCGGGGAGCTGTTTTTT. Protein: CASSLRTSGGPNTGELFF.

This clone was detected only a few times. The chain employs TRBV28 and TRBJ2-2, with D possibly matching TRBD1 (5 bases). The V gene lost 6 bases and the J gene lost 7 bases, with 12 bases spanning the gap. The CDR3 has 13 residues. Germline V gene data show CDR1 as MDHEN and CDR2 as SYDVKM. CDR3: CASRSGLVGELFF. CDR3 sequence (DNA): TGTGCCAGCAGGTCAGGGTTAGTCGGGGAGCTGTTTTTT.

The chain recombines TRBV30 with TRBJ2-2; TRBD2 might be the D (5 bases). V gave up 5 bases and J gave up 3 bases, with 10 bases separating them. Per the germline V gene, CDR1 is GTSNPN and CDR2 is SVGIG (reference sequence). This CDR3 has 13 residues. CDR3 in amino acids: CAWGGLYTGELFF. The CDR3 nucleotides are TGTGCCTGGGGAGGACTGTACACCGGGGAGCTGTTTTTT.

The gene calls are TRBV9 and TRBJ2-2; D perhaps matches TRBD2 (6 bases). The V and J ends lost 0 bases and 8 bases respectively, with 14 bases between them. Germline V lookup: CDR1 SGDLS, CDR2 YYNGEE. The CDR3 has 15 amino acids. The CDR3 DNA reads as TGTGCCAGCAGCGTAGACGGGGGTCCAGCGGGGGAGCTGTTTTTT. As protein: CASSVDGGPAGELFF.

The chain carries TRBV12-5 and TRBJ1-1, with 8 bases fitting TRBD1. The length of the CDR3 is 13 residues. Germline V gives CDR1 LGHNT, CDR2 FRNRAP. The junction had 7 bases not matched to a gene; V was cut back by 5 bases and J by 8 bases. The CDR3 loop reads CASGRTGLREAFF. The CDR3 DNA reads TGTGCTAGTGGTCGGACAGGGCTCAGGGAAGCTTTCTTT.